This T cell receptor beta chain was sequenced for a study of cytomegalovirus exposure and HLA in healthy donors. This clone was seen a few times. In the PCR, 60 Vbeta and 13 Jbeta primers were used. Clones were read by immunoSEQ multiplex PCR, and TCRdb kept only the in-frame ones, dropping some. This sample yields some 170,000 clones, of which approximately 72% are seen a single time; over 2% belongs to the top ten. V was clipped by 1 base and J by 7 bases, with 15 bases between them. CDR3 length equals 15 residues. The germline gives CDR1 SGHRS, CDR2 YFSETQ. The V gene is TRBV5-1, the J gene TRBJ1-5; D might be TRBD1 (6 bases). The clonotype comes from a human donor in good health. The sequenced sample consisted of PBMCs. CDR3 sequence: CASSLIGGLGQPQHF. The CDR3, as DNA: TGCGCCAGCAGCTTGATCGGGGGGCTCGGCCAGCCCCAGCATTTT.